Following are 29 T cell receptor beta chains from one sample sequenced in a study of blood T cells in healthy people across ages. The authors ran a second PCR of about 6 to 11 cycles using a sample-barcoded 5' primer and a J-beta primer mix. TCRdb processed the 5' RACE reads anew with MiXCR; each CDR3 protein has one entry. The sample has about 670,000 distinct CDR3 sequences, 45% to 60% seen once. The sequenced material came from blood. The receptors originated from a woman aged 80 or older in good health.

This clonotype has a count of ten or more. The J gene is TRBJ2-1, the V gene TRBV12-3 or TRBV12-4, with TRBD2 matching 7 bases. The CDR3 is 15 amino acids. V gave up 6 bases and J gave up 1 base; unmatched junction bases: 6. CDR3 region: CASSSGLQSYNEQFF. In DNA form, the CDR3 reads TGTGCCAGCAGCTCGGGACTACAGTCCTACAATGAGCAGTTCTTC.

With regard to this clonotype: Since a much larger clone is just one base distant, this may be a read error. J is TRBJ2-7 and V is TRBV28, with no clear D. This CDR3 has 12 residues. V was clipped by 6 bases and J by 2 bases, with 8 bases between them. Germline CDR1 MDHEN, CDR2 SYDVKM. In DNA form, the CDR3 reads TGTGCCAGCAGGTTTTCGACCTACGAGCAGTACTTC. Its protein product is CASRFSTYEQYF.

In this sample, this clonotype turned up many times. V is TRBV20-1 and J is TRBJ2-1; D is possibly TRBD2 (6 bases). The CDR3 length is 14 residues. Trimming cost V 0 bases and J 6 bases, with 12 bases left between them. Looked up from germline, CDR1 is DFQATT and CDR2 is SNEGSKA (reference sequence). The CDR3 loop is CSARDLSGANEQFF. The CDR3 DNA reads as TGCAGTGCTAGAGACTTATCGGGAGCCAATGAGCAGTTCTTC.

To note about this clonotype: A clone one base away is much larger, so this may be a read error. The J gene is TRBJ2-3, the V gene TRBV7-2, with 10 bases fitting TRBD2. V gave up 3 bases and J gave up 4 bases; unmatched junction bases: 7. Per the germline V gene, CDR1 is SGHTA and CDR2 is FQGNSA. This CDR3 region has 16 residues. The CDR3 region is CTSSFVAGGLSDTQYF. The CDR3 DNA reads as TGTACCAGCAGCTTCGTAGCGGGGGGCCTATCAGATACGCAGTATTTT.

The chain employs TRBV24-1 and TRBJ2-7; D assignment may be TRBD1 or TRBD2 (5 bases each). Germline V gives CDR1 KGHDR, CDR2 SFDVKD. The CDR3 contains 17 residues. With 6 bases removed from V and 7 bases from J, the gap between germline ends came to 27 bases. CDR3 DNA: TGTGCCACCAGTTCTCCGGGACCAGCGAAATCCTACAATGAGCAGTACTTC. This codes for CATSSPGPAKSYNEQYF.

For this clonotype: A single base separates this from a much larger clone, so it may be a read error. The chain carries TRBV27 and TRBJ2-4, with 7 bases matching TRBD1. The J call is doubtful: the DNA matches TRBJ2-7 better. The CDR3 totals 14 residues. Germline CDR1 is MNHEY and CDR2 is SMNVEV (reference sequence). The chain's CDR3 is CASSFSDRHYEQYF. The CDR3 nucleotides read TGTGCCAGCAGTTTCTCGGACAGGCACTACGAGCAGTACTTC.

This clonotype has at least ten counts. The chain links TRBV20-1 to TRBJ2-3; TRBD2 matches 14 bases. This CDR3 contains 14 residues. The trim removed 3 bases at V and 6 bases at J, leaving 2 bases unmatched. CDR1 is DFQATT and CDR2 is SNEGSKA in the germline V gene (reference sequence). The CDR3 protein is CSASRLAGGDTQYF. DNA of the CDR3: TGCAGTGCTAGTCGACTAGCGGGGGGGGATACGCAGTATTTT.

In its sample, this clonotype was seen a few times. CDR3 sequence: CAISERGTGAQETQYF. In nucleotides, the CDR3 is TGTGCCATCAGTGAAAGGGGGACAGGGGCGCAAGAGACCCAGTACTTC. The V gene is TRBV10-3, the J gene TRBJ2-5, with 10 bases matching TRBD1. This CDR3 is built from 16 residues. Germline V gene data show CDR1 as ENHRY and CDR2 as SYGVKD. The junction had 6 bases not matched to a gene; V was cut back by 3 bases and J by 2 bases.

The chain links TRBV6-1 to TRBJ2-4; D possibly corresponds to TRBD2 (5 bases). The better agreement between TRBJ2-5 and the DNA end casts doubt on the J call. CDR1 and CDR2 (germline): MNHNS, SASEGT. This CDR3 comprises 15 residues. This chain's CDR3 is CASNPVGADQETQYF. The CDR3 DNA is TGTGCCAGCAACCCGGTGGGAGCCGACCAAGAGACCCAGTACTTC.

This clonotype was observed many times. CDR3 nucleotide sequence: TGTGCCAGTTCTACAGGGTACCTTAATCAGCCCCAGCATTTT. Protein product: CASSTGYLNQPQHF. The rearrangement links TRBV6-6 to TRBJ1-5, with a weak D call TRBD1 (6 bases). Germline assignment: CDR1 MNHNY and CDR2 SVGAGI (reference sequence). V was trimmed by 9 bases and J by 4 bases, leaving 16 bases between them. The CDR3 is 14 residues long.

This clonotype was found a few times. The chain is built from TRBV12-3 or TRBV12-4 and TRBJ1-3; D might be TRBD1 (5 bases). V was pared by 4 bases and J by 4 bases, with 11 bases between. The CDR3 runs 14 residues. CDR3 sequence (DNA): TGTGCCAGCAGTTACGGATCAGGGGGAAACACCATATATTTT. This translates into CASSYGSGGNTIYF.

This chain uses TRBV20-1 with TRBJ1-6; possibly TRBD1 for D (5 bases). CDR3 length: 16 residues. In germline, CDR1 is DFQATT, CDR2 SNEGSKA (reference sequence). The V end lost 1 base, the J end lost 10 bases, and 20 bases lay between the germline ends. CDR3 bases: TGCAGTGCTAGAGTTCGAGCGGGGCTGTTTGGATCACCCCTCCACTTT. Its translation: CSARVRAGLFGSPLHF.

V gene TRBV29-1 combines with J gene TRBJ2-7, with TRBD1 identical over 9 bases. The J call may be in error: the DNA end matches TRBJ2-5 better. CDR3 length: 13 amino acids. Germline assignment: CDR1 SQVTM and CDR2 ANQGSEA. CDR3 DNA: TGCAGCGTTAACAGGGGGCGAGGAGAGACCCAGTACTTC. Protein: CSVNRGRGETQYF.

V and J are TRBV6-4 and TRBJ1-2; D uncertain. The CDR3 runs to 14 residues. Trimming left V 2 bases short and J 0 bases short, with 7 bases between. Germline CDR1 MRHNA, CDR2 SNTAGT. CDR3 sequence: CASSDGFANYGYTF. As DNA, the CDR3 is TGTGCCAGCAGTGACGGGTTCGCTAACTATGGCTACACCTTC.

The V call is TRBV7-2, the J call TRBJ2-7; perhaps TRBD2 as D (6 bases). The CDR3 loop spans 12 amino acids. Germline CDR1 SGHTA, CDR2 FQGNSA. The ends were cut back, 8 bases at V and 4 bases at J, with 12 bases in the middle. Here the CDR3 reads CASRGAGYEQYF. CDR3 nucleotide sequence: TGTGCCAGCCGTGGGGCGGGGTACGAGCAGTACTTC.

Written as DNA, the CDR3 is TGTGCCAGCAGAACCGGGACGGGAGATGGCTACACCTTC. It encodes CASRTGTGDGYTF. The chain combines TRBV7-9 with TRBJ1-2; maybe TRBD1 (5 bases). Germline V gene lookup returns CDR1 SEHNR and CDR2 FQNEAQ (reference sequence). With 6 bases removed from V and 6 bases from J, the gap between germline ends came to 14 bases. The CDR3 covers 13 residues.

The table lists this clonotype with many counts. Here the CDR3 DNA reads TGTGCCAGCAGTGAATCCACGCAGGGAGAGACCCAGTACTTC. Its protein product is CASSESTQGETQYF. This sequence joins TRBV25-1 and TRBJ2-5; D possibly corresponds to TRBD1 (5 bases). Deletions cut 1 base from V and 4 bases from J, with 10 bases between. The germline CDR1 and CDR2 sequences are MGHDK and SYGVNS. The CDR3 is 14 amino acids.

CDR3 in amino acids: CASSPWTTDGYTF. CDR3 coding DNA: TGTGCCAGCAGTCCCTGGACCACGGATGGCTACACCTTC. The chain has TRBV6-6 and TRBJ1-2, with D unresolved. The CDR3 contains 13 residues. V was pared by 5 bases and J by 6 bases, with 13 bases between. In germline, CDR1 is MNHNY, CDR2 SVGAGI (reference sequence).

CDR3 in amino acids: CASSRRRTIQETQYF. The CDR3 region has the DNA TGTGCCAGCAGCCGACGCCGGACAATACAAGAGACCCAGTACTTC. This sequence joins TRBV7-2 and TRBJ2-5; D perhaps matches TRBD1 (5 bases). V lost 5 bases and J 2 bases, leaving 15 bases between the germline ends. Germline V CDR1 and CDR2: SGHTA, FQGNSA. The CDR3 runs 15 residues.

CDR3 in DNA: TGTGCCAGCAGCCAAGAGGCTAGCGGGGTACAAGAGACCCAGTACTTC. It is translated as CASSQEASGVQETQYF. The V gene is TRBV4-2, the J gene TRBJ2-5; 9 positions agree with TRBD2. V was pared by 0 bases and J by 2 bases, with 4 bases of the junction left unmatched. The CDR3 is made up of 16 amino acids. Germline-derived CDR1 and CDR2 are LGHNA and YNFKEQ.

The CDR3 region has the DNA TGTGCCAGCAGTTACTCTTCGGGACTAAGCTCCTACAATGAGCAGTTCTTC. This encodes CASSYSSGLSSYNEQFF. The chain couples TRBV6-5 to TRBJ2-1; TRBD2 matches at 7 bases. V lost 0 bases to trimming and J lost 0 bases; unmatched junction nucleotides: 5. CDR1 and CDR2 (germline): MNHEY, SVGAGI. The CDR3 consists of 17 residues.

This clonotype was counted many times. The chain carries TRBV6-5 and TRBJ2-3, with D unclear. The V gene lost 2 bases and the J gene lost 1 base, with 10 bases spanning the gap. This CDR3 contains 15 residues. Per germline, CDR1 MNHEY and CDR2 SVGAGI. Here the CDR3 reads CASSYVGMGTDTQYF. The CDR3 DNA reads as TGTGCCAGCAGTTACGTGGGAATGGGCACAGATACGCAGTATTTT.

This clonotype was seen only a few times. A much larger clone differs from this one at a single base, so this may be a read error. The rearrangement links TRBV29-1 to TRBJ2-5; 11 nucleotides match TRBD2. Germline V gene sequence: CDR1 SQVTM, CDR2 ANQGSEA. Trimming took 6 bases from V and 11 from J; bases not matched to a gene: 17. This CDR3 spans 15 amino acids. CDR3 DNA: TGCAGCGTCGAGATGACTAGCGGGGACTACAATGAGCAGTACTTC. Its translation: CSVEMTSGDYNEQYF.

This clonotype came up many times. The chain has TRBV3-1 and TRBJ2-6; D remains ambiguous. Germline assignment: CDR1 LGHDT and CDR2 YNNKEL (reference sequence). Deletions cut 2 bases from V and 0 bases from J, with 5 bases between. The CDR3 sequence is 15 residues long. In nucleotides, the CDR3 is TGTGCCAGCAGCCAAAGAAACTCTGGGGCCAACGTCCTGACTTTC. Protein: CASSQRNSGANVLTF.

This chain joins TRBV6-2 or TRBV6-3 and TRBJ1-5; 8 bases are a match to TRBD1. The CDR3 loop spans 14 amino acids. Germline lookup yields CDR1 MNHEY and CDR2 SVGEGT. V dropped 6 bases and J dropped 7; count of bases not matched to a gene: 8. CDR3 sequence reads: CASRQDRDGQPQHF. The CDR3 coding sequence is TGTGCCAGCAGGCAGGACAGGGACGGACAGCCCCAGCATTTT.

A remark on this clonotype: Just one base apart from a much larger clone, this may be a read error. V is TRBV4-1 and J is TRBJ2-7, with D possibly TRBD2 on 5 matching bases. CDR1 and CDR2 (germline): MGHRA, YSYEKL. The CDR3 has 15 residues. The CDR3 is CASSQDHPSSYERYF. The CDR3 DNA follows: TGCGCCAGCAGCCAAGATCATCCTAGCTCCTACGAGCGGTACTTC.

This clonotype showed up many times. This chain joins TRBV9 and TRBJ2-1; TRBD2 matches 8 bases. J was trimmed by 0 bases and V by 4 bases; bases with no gene match: 6. The CDR3 runs 16 residues. The germline CDR1 and CDR2 sequences are SGDLS and YYNGEE. CDR3 residues: CASSRGGYSSYNEQFF. For the CDR3, the DNA is TGTGCCAGCAGCCGGGGGGGCTATAGCTCCTACAATGAGCAGTTCTTC.

The genes are TRBV28 and TRBJ2-6; no definite D call. Germline assignment: CDR1 MDHEN and CDR2 SYDVKM. CDR3 length: 15 residues. V dropped 2 bases and J dropped 1 base, with 6 bases sitting between them. CDR3 sequence reads: CASSLHDSGANVLTF. The CDR3 coding sequence is TGTGCCAGCAGTTTACACGATTCTGGGGCCAACGTCCTGACTTTC.

The table lists this clonotype with many counts. The chain couples TRBV6-6 to TRBJ2-7; 12 bases agree with TRBD2. Germline assignment: CDR1 MNHNY and CDR2 SVGAGI (reference sequence). V shed 6 bases and J 3 bases; nucleotides not matched to a gene: 9. The CDR3 has 16 residues. The CDR3 sequence: CASSPVWTSGVYEQYF. DNA for the CDR3: TGTGCCAGCAGCCCCGTCTGGACTAGCGGGGTCTACGAGCAGTACTTC.